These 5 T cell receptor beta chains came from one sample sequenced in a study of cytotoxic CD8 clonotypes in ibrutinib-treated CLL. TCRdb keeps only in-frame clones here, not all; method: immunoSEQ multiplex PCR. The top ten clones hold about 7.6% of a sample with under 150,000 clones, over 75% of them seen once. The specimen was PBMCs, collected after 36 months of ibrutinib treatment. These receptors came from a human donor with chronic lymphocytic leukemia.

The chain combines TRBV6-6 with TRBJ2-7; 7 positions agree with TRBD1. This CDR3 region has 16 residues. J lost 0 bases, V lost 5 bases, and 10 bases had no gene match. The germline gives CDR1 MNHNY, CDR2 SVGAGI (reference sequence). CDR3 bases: TGTGCCAGCAGTAAGCTAACAGGGGCCCCCTCCTACGAGCAGTACTTC. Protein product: CASSKLTGAPSYEQYF.

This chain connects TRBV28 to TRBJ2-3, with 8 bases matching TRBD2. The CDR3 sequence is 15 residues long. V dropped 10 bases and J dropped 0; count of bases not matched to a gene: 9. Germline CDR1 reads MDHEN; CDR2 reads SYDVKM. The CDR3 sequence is CATEAGGGSTDTQYF. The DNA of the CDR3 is TGTGCCACCGAGGCCGGGGGGGGAAGCACAGATACGCAGTATTTT.

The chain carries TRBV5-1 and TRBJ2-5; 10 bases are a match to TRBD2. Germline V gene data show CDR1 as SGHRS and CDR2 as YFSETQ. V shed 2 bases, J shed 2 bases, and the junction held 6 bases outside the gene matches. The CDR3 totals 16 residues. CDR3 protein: CASSFWTSGTQETQYF. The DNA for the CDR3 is TGCGCCAGCAGCTTCTGGACTAGCGGAACACAAGAGACCCAGTACTTC.

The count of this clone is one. The CDR3 protein is CAISGTVRGETQYF. DNA of the CDR3: TGTGCCATCAGTGGGACAGTGAGGGGAGAGACCCAGTACTTC. V is TRBV10-3 and J is TRBJ2-5, with TRBD1 as a possible D gene (6 bases). Germline V lookup: CDR1 ENHRY, CDR2 SYGVKD. The CDR3 has 14 amino acids. V lost 4 bases, J lost 4 bases, and 13 bases lay in between.

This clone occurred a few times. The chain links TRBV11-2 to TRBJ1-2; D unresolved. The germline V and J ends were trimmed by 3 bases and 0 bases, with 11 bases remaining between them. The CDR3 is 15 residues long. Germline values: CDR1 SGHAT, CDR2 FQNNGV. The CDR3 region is CASSFRTSTNYGYTF. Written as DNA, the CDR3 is TGTGCCAGCAGCTTTCGGACGTCGACTAACTATGGCTACACCTTC.